These T cell receptor beta chains were read from a single sample in a study of response to subunit inactivated influenza vaccine. TCRdb independently ran MiXCR on the RT-PCR reads; one entry per CDR3 protein. This sample has about 520,000 distinct CDR3 sequences, with 6.5% to 8% found just once. The sample here was PBMCs from blood, taken less than 30 months after vaccination. These receptors were obtained from a man aged 50-75 years who received an inactivated influenza vaccine. The CDR3 runs from the conserved cysteine through the conserved F or W. Fields, in order: V gene, J gene, D gene, clone size, CDR3 DNA, CDR3 protein. D genes are given only for firm matches. Size is omitted from some rows. Given values are once, few, many or a class for expanded clones.

v_gene: TRBV10-3; j_gene: TRBJ2-7; d_gene: TRBD1; abundance: many; CDR3nt: TGTGCCATCAGTGGTATCGGGACAGCAACCTACGAGCAGTACTTC; CDR3aa: CAISGIGTATYEQYF
v_gene: TRBV20-1; j_gene: TRBJ2-1; d_gene: TRBD2; abundance: few; CDR3nt: TGCAGTGCTAGCGGACTAGCGGGACCCCTTGCCTACAATGAGCAGTTCTTC; CDR3aa: CSASGLAGPLAYNEQFF
v_gene: TRBV7-2; j_gene: TRBJ2-5; d_gene: .; abundance: many; CDR3nt: TGTGCCAGCAGCTTAGAGTGGAGAGTGGGAGAGACCCAGTACTTC; CDR3aa: CASSLEWRVGETQYF
v_gene: TRBV20-1; j_gene: TRBJ2-1; d_gene: TRBD2; abundance: few; CDR3nt: TGCAGTGCTAGAGACCGACTAGCGGGAGGATTCTACAATGAGCAGTTCTTC; CDR3aa: CSARDRLAGGFYNEQFF
v_gene: TRBV9; j_gene: TRBJ2-7; d_gene: .; abundance: .; CDR3nt: TGTGCCAGCAGCGTAGCGGCGACTGATTCTTACGAGCAGTACTTC; CDR3aa: CASSVAATDSYEQYF
v_gene: TRBV12-3/TRBV12-4; j_gene: TRBJ1-5; d_gene: .; abundance: many; CDR3nt: TGTGCCAGCAGTTGGACAGACAATCAGCCCCAGCATTTT; CDR3aa: CASSWTDNQPQHF
v_gene: TRBV3-1; j_gene: TRBJ2-7; d_gene: TRBD1; abundance: .; CDR3nt: TGTGCCAGCAGCCAAGCTTGGGACAGGGGAGAAGAGCAGTACTTC; CDR3aa: CASSQAWDRGEEQYF
v_gene: TRBV6-5; j_gene: TRBJ2-3; d_gene: TRBD1; abundance: few; CDR3nt: TGTGCCAGCAGTTACTCTTCGTCCGGGACAGGGGTATCAGATACGCAGTATTTT; CDR3aa: CASSYSSSGTGVSDTQYF
v_gene: TRBV11-2; j_gene: TRBJ2-3; d_gene: TRBD2; abundance: .; CDR3nt: TGTGCCAGCAGCTTGACCGCGTGGGGGGGGATTAGGGCAGATACGCAGTATTTT; CDR3aa: CASSLTAWGGIRADTQYF
v_gene: TRBV12-3/TRBV12-4; j_gene: TRBJ2-7; d_gene: TRBD1; abundance: .; CDR3nt: TGTGCCAGCAGTTTAGCATCAGACAGGGTAGGCGAGCAGTACTTC; CDR3aa: CASSLASDRVGEQYF
v_gene: TRBV6-5; j_gene: TRBJ1-1; d_gene: .; abundance: many; CDR3nt: TGTGCCAGCAGTTACTCGCCGGGACAAAAGGGGGAGAACACTGAAGCTTTCTTT; CDR3aa: CASSYSPGQKGENTEAFF
v_gene: TRBV6-2/TRBV6-3; j_gene: TRBJ2-4; d_gene: TRBD1; abundance: many; CDR3nt: TGTGCCAGCAGACAGGGGGCTGACATTCAGTACTTC; CDR3aa: CASRQGADIQYF
v_gene: TRBV15; j_gene: TRBJ2-3; d_gene: TRBD1; abundance: few; CDR3nt: TGTGCCACCAGCACCTTGGACAGGCCTAGCACAGATACGCAGTATTTT; CDR3aa: CATSTLDRPSTDTQYF
v_gene: TRBV20-1; j_gene: TRBJ2-4; d_gene: .; abundance: .; CDR3nt: TGCGGCCTAATGCCGGGTATGAACATTCAGTACTTC; CDR3aa: CGLMPGMNIQYF
v_gene: TRBV12-3/TRBV12-4; j_gene: TRBJ2-2; d_gene: .; abundance: .; CDR3nt: TGTGCCACCTCACGAGGCGGGGAGCTGTTTTTT; CDR3aa: CATSRGGELFF
v_gene: TRBV29-1; j_gene: TRBJ2-1; d_gene: TRBD2; abundance: many; CDR3nt: TGCAGCGTAGGGAGGGACAATGAGCAGTTCTTC; CDR3aa: CSVGRDNEQFF
v_gene: TRBV5-6; j_gene: TRBJ2-1; d_gene: .; abundance: .; CDR3nt: TGTGCCGAACCGTCGAGACGGGCGGCCTACAATGAGCAGTTCTTC; CDR3aa: CAEPSRRAAYNEQFF
v_gene: TRBV2; j_gene: TRBJ2-2; d_gene: .; abundance: .; CDR3nt: TGTGCCAGCAGCGTCGCAGGGACGGACACCGGGGAGCTGTTTTTT; CDR3aa: CASSVAGTDTGELFF
v_gene: TRBV9; j_gene: TRBJ1-1; d_gene: .; abundance: few; CDR3nt: TGTGCCAGCAGCGTAGAGACGCGGGGGGAAGCTTTCTTT; CDR3aa: CASSVETRGEAFF
v_gene: TRBV15; j_gene: TRBJ1-3; d_gene: .; abundance: .; CDR3nt: TGTGCCACCAGCAGAGATAGGATCGGCTCTGGAAACACCATATATTTT; CDR3aa: CATSRDRIGSGNTIYF
v_gene: TRBV4-3; j_gene: TRBJ2-6; d_gene: .; abundance: few; CDR3nt: TGCGCCAGCGGAAAGGACAGCTACACCTCTGGGGCCAACGTCCTGACTTTC; CDR3aa: CASGKDSYTSGANVLTF
v_gene: TRBV29-1; j_gene: TRBJ2-7; d_gene: TRBD2; abundance: few; CDR3nt: TGCAGCGTTGAATATAGCGGGAGGTCCTACGAGCAGTACTTC; CDR3aa: CSVEYSGRSYEQYF
v_gene: TRBV5-1; j_gene: TRBJ1-4; d_gene: TRBD1; abundance: few; CDR3nt: TGCGCCAGCAGTCTAGCGGGGACAGGGATTGAAAAACTGTTTTTT; CDR3aa: CASSLAGTGIEKLFF
v_gene: TRBV29-1; j_gene: TRBJ2-1; d_gene: TRBD2; abundance: many; CDR3nt: TGCAGCGTTGAAGGCCGACTAGCGGGGGGGCGGTATGAGCAGTTCTTC; CDR3aa: CSVEGRLAGGRYEQFF
v_gene: TRBV20-1; j_gene: TRBJ2-1; d_gene: TRBD2; abundance: .; CDR3nt: TGCAGTGCAAAGACTAGCGGATACAATGAGCAGTTCTTC; CDR3aa: CSAKTSGYNEQFF
v_gene: TRBV18; j_gene: TRBJ1-5; d_gene: .; abundance: few; CDR3nt: TGTGCCAGCTCACCAGGCAAAAGGGATCAGCCCCAGCATTTT; CDR3aa: CASSPGKRDQPQHF
v_gene: TRBV3-1; j_gene: TRBJ2-1; d_gene: .; abundance: many; CDR3nt: TGTGCCAGCAGCCCAAACCTCCAGCTTCCTACGAATGAGCAGTTCTTC; CDR3aa: CASSPNLQLPTNEQFF
v_gene: TRBV5-6; j_gene: TRBJ1-2; d_gene: .; abundance: many; CDR3nt: TGTGCCAGCAGCTTGGGACGAACGGGATCGGGTGGCTACACCTTC; CDR3aa: CASSLGRTGSGGYTF
v_gene: TRBV11-2; j_gene: TRBJ2-5; d_gene: .; abundance: few; CDR3nt: TGTGCCAGCAGCTTACTGGGGACCCTGAGGAACGTACAAGAGACCCAGTACTTC; CDR3aa: CASSLLGTLRNVQETQYF
v_gene: TRBV20-1; j_gene: TRBJ1-6; d_gene: .; abundance: few; CDR3nt: TGCAGTGCAAAACGCCAGAATTCACCCCTCCACTTT; CDR3aa: CSAKRQNSPLHF
v_gene: TRBV7-2; j_gene: TRBJ2-7; d_gene: TRBD2; abundance: .; CDR3nt: TGTGCCAGCAGCTTAAGGGGGACTAGCGTTTTCGGCGAGCAGTACTTC; CDR3aa: CASSLRGTSVFGEQYF
v_gene: TRBV5-1; j_gene: TRBJ2-2; d_gene: .; abundance: many; CDR3nt: TGCGCCAGCAGTGGACAGAAGAACACCGGGGAGCTGTTTTTT; CDR3aa: CASSGQKNTGELFF
v_gene: TRBV5-1; j_gene: TRBJ2-2; d_gene: .; abundance: many; CDR3nt: TGCGCCAGCAGCTTGGGCAGATCGAACACCGGGGAGCTGTTTTTT; CDR3aa: CASSLGRSNTGELFF
v_gene: TRBV5-1; j_gene: TRBJ2-7; d_gene: TRBD2; abundance: .; CDR3nt: TGCGCCAGCAGCGTGGGACTAGCGGGGGGCGACTACGAGCAGTACTTC; CDR3aa: CASSVGLAGGDYEQYF
v_gene: TRBV12-3/TRBV12-4; j_gene: TRBJ2-5; d_gene: TRBD1; abundance: few; CDR3nt: TGTGCCAGCAGTCCGGCCGGGACAGGGCTTGGAGAGACCCAGTACTTC; CDR3aa: CASSPAGTGLGETQYF
v_gene: TRBV7-8; j_gene: TRBJ2-7; d_gene: .; abundance: few; CDR3nt: TGTGCCAGCAGCTACACAGGGAGCTCCTACGAGCAGTACTTC; CDR3aa: CASSYTGSSYEQYF
v_gene: TRBV10-3; j_gene: TRBJ2-7; d_gene: TRBD2; abundance: .; CDR3nt: TGTGCCATCAGCGGACTAGCCCACGAGCAGTACTTC; CDR3aa: CAISGLAHEQYF